Below, 5 T cell receptor beta chains from the same sample are listed, as sequenced in a study of cytomegalovirus exposure and HLA in healthy donors. The PCR had 60 Vbeta and 13 Jbeta primers. The protocol was immunoSEQ multiplex PCR, while the TCRdb copy is restricted to in-frame clones and leaves out a portion. The data hold 150,000 to 200,000 clones, with 75% to 90% observed a single time. The sample taken for sequencing was PBMCs. The receptors were gathered from a woman aged 18-29 years in good health and CMV-seronegative.

The count of this clone is one. Written as DNA, the CDR3 is TGTGCCAGCACGGGTTTTTGGAGGGGAGGGACAAGGTCGGGCACTGAAGCTTTCTTT. Encoded protein: CASTGFWRGGTRSGTEAFF. This chain joins TRBV27 and TRBJ1-1, with D tentatively TRBD1 (6 bases). Deletions cut 7 bases from V and 4 bases from J, with 31 bases between. The CDR3 runs to 19 residues. Germline V gene data show CDR1 as MNHEY and CDR2 as SMNVEV (reference sequence).

On this clone itself: Additional DNA sequences in this sample encode the identical CDR3. The rearrangement uses TRBV2 and TRBJ1-3, with 8 bases identical to TRBD1. The CDR3 totals 14 residues. J gave up 0 bases and V 8 bases, and 3 bases lay outside the gene matches. Germline values: CDR1 SNHLY, CDR2 FYNNEI. The CDR3 DNA follows: TGTGCCAGCCGAGACAGGGGCTCTGGAAACACCATATATTTT. Its protein is CASRDRGSGNTIYF. The full variable domain, completed using reference TRBV2 and TRBJ1-3, is EPEVTQTPSHQVTQMGQEVILRCVPISNHLYFYWYRQILGQKVEFLVSFYNNEISEKSEIFDDQFSVERPDGSNFTLKIRSTKLEDSAMYFCASRDRGSGNTIYFGEGSWLTVV.

The chain carries TRBV5-6 and TRBJ2-5, with D perhaps matching TRBD2 (5 bases). Trimming removed 5 bases at V and 3 bases at J, with 11 bases between. This CDR3 spans 13 amino acids. In germline, CDR1 is SGHDT, CDR2 YYEEEE. The CDR3 DNA follows: TGTGCCAGCAGACGGACGGGAAAAGAGACCCAGTACTTC. Its translation: CASRRTGKETQYF.

The chain joins TRBV10-1 to TRBJ1-1; D is perhaps TRBD1 (6 bases). This CDR3 is 16 amino acids long. Trimming removed 0 bases from V and 3 bases from J, with 14 bases in between. Germline loops: CDR1 WNHNN, CDR2 SYGVQD (reference sequence). The CDR3 DNA sequence: TGCGCCAGCAGTGAGTCTCAGGGGACCAGGGACACTGAAGCTTTCTTT. Encoded protein: CASSESQGTRDTEAFF.

J is TRBJ1-2 and V is TRBV6-1, with D possibly TRBD1 on 5 matching bases. CDR3 length equals 13 residues. Trimming removed 5 bases from V and 5 bases from J, with 12 bases in between. Germline V gene sequence: CDR1 MNHNS, CDR2 SASEGT. The CDR3 loop reads CASSPREGYGYTF. The CDR3 DNA reads TGTGCCAGCAGTCCCAGGGAGGGTTATGGCTACACCTTC.